This T cell receptor beta chain was observed in a study of Ad26.COV2.S vaccination and SARS-CoV-2 variants. Profiled with immunoSEQ multiplex PCR; TCRdb holds only in-frame clones, not every one. The repertoire holds hundreds of thousands of clones, with about 87% as singletons. Unmatched junction bases numbered 4, after V lost 4 bases and J lost 3 bases. Germline lookup yields CDR1 SGHRS and CDR2 YFSETQ. The CDR3 has 14 amino acids. Described treatment: approximately 18 received Ad26.COV2.S at low or high dose, single or two shots; roughly 5 received placebo; per-sample allocation not given. Day 63 after the first injection of vaccine or placebo was the sampling time.

Sequenced material: peripheral blood, taken in a trial of Ad26.COV2.S vaccine versus placebo. The chain recombines TRBV5-1 with TRBJ2-5; 9 positions agree with TRBD2. This receptor was taken from a person aged 18 to 59 who received the Ad26.COV2.S COVID-19 vaccine or a placebo. For the CDR3, the DNA is TGCGCCAGCAGCACCGTAGCGGGAGAAGAGACCCAGTACTTC. Protein product: CASSTVAGEETQYF.